This T cell receptor (beta chain) was sequenced in a study of T cells in Graves' hyperthyroidism and ophthalmopathy. Findings and caveats of the study: The model's output predicted ophthalmopathy at a median of about 6.5 months prior to onset.

The study left out patients who had uncontrolled infection, other autoimmune disease, pregnancy or lactation. About 10 ml of fresh peripheral blood supplied the PBMCs. This clonotype has only a few counts. Its antigen is unknown. RNA transcripts yielded amplified TCR beta CDR3 regions. First-round RT-PCR with HTBI primers amplified the TCR CDR3 region. TCRdb reprocessed the multiplex PCR reads with MiXCR, giving one entry per CDR3 protein. This sample has a few hundred thousand distinct CDR3 sequences, with 13% to 15% found just once. This sequence was found in a woman aged 35 to 49 with Graves' hyperthyroidism. Material for sequencing was blood.

CDR3 coding DNA: TGTGCCAGCAGCCCTCCCTCCAGGGAACACACCATATATTTT. Translating gives CASSPPSREHTIYF. J is TRBJ1-3 and V is TRBV6-1; TRBD1 might be the D (5 bases). The germline CDR1 and CDR2 sequences are MNHNS and SASEGT. V lost 6 bases to trimming and J lost 8 bases, with 17 bases between them. The length of the CDR3 is 14 residues.